What follows describes a single T cell receptor beta chain. This record comes from a study of technical replicates of blood from a few donors. Assay: immunoSEQ multiplex PCR; the TCRdb copy retains only in-frame clones and omits some. The sample records tens of thousands of clones, about 93% being singletons. The CDR3 totals 13 residues. J lost 15 bases, V lost 0 bases, and 6 bases had no gene match. The germline V gene encodes CDR1 MNHEY and CDR2 SVGAGI. The sequenced material came from T cells isolated from PBMCs. The sequence derives from a human donor in good health. J is TRBJ2-1 and V is TRBV6-5; 9 nucleotides line up with TRBD1. CDR3 coding DNA: TGTGCCAGCAGTTACTCGGGGGACAGGGAGACGTTCTTC. This codes for CASSYSGDRETFF.